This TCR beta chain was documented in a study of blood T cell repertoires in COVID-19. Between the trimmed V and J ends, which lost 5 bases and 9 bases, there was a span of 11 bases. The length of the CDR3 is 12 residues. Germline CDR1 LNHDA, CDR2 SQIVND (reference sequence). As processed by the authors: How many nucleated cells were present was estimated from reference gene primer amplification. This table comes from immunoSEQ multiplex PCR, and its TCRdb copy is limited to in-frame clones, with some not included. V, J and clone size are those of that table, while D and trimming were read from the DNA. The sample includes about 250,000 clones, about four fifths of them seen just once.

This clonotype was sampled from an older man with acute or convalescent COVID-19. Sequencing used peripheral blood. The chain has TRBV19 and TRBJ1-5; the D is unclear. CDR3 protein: CASSEAILPQHF. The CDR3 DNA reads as TGTGCCAGTAGTGAAGCGATCCTGCCCCAGCATTTT. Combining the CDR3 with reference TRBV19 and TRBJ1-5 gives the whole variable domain DGGITQSPKYLFRKEGQNVTLSCEQNLNHDAMYWYRQDPGQGLRLIYYSQIVNDFQKGDIAEGYSVSREKKESFPLTVTSAQKNPTAFYLCASSEAILPQHFGDGTRLSIL.